Following are 2 T cell receptor beta chains from one sample sequenced in a study of cytomegalovirus exposure and HLA in healthy donors. The PCR contained 60 Vbeta and 13 Jbeta primers. Libraries were prepared by immunoSEQ multiplex PCR; TCRdb keeps only in-frame clonotypes and omits some of them. This sample yields 200,000 to 250,000 clones, of which around 80% are seen a single time; 0.71% belongs to the top ten. Sequencing input: PBMCs. These receptors all come from a boy aged 2-9 years in good health and CMV-seronegative.

V usage is TRBV7-7 and J usage is TRBJ2-1; 11 bases are a match to TRBD2. Germline V lookup: CDR1 SSHAT, CDR2 FNYEAQ (reference sequence). This CDR3 has 16 residues. CDR3 sequence: CATASGRPLYYNEQFF. CDR3 nucleotide sequence: TGTGCTACCGCTAGCGGGAGGCCCTTGTATTACAATGAGCAGTTCTTC.

The chain carries TRBV15 and TRBJ2-1; 8 nucleotides match TRBD1. This CDR3 is 16 amino acids long. The V and J ends lost 5 bases and 9 bases, in that order; junction bases with no gene match: 15. Germline V gene lookup returns CDR1 LNHNV and CDR2 YYDKDF (reference sequence). The CDR3 DNA follows: TGTGCCACCAGCCCTCGGGACAGGCCTACTCCCCGTGAGCAGTTCTTC. As protein: CATSPRDRPTPREQFF.